The rows below give T cell receptor beta chains drawn from one sample of a study of cytomegalovirus exposure and HLA in healthy donors. Clones were read by immunoSEQ multiplex PCR, and TCRdb kept only the in-frame ones, dropping some. The sample lists approximately 150,000 clones; under 70% were seen once. The sample comprised PBMCs. These receptors were collected from a man aged 25-45 years in good health and CMV-seropositive. Both conserved end residues are part of each CDR3. D genes are given only for firm matches. Clone sizes are given selectively: once, few, many, or a class where the clone is expanded.

v_call	clone_size	d_call	j_call	cdr3_aa	cdr3_nt
TRBV9	NA	TRBD2	TRBJ2-1	CASSVAGGAQDEQFF	TGTGCCAGCAGCGTAGCGGGGGGGGCCCAGGATGAGCAGTTCTTC
TRBV21-1	NA	NA	TRBJ2-1	CASIGAAETKSSYNEQFF	TGTGCCAGCATAGGGGCAGCAGAAACCAAGAGCTCCTACAATGAGCAGTTCTTC
TRBV7-3	NA	NA	TRBJ1-5	CASSLGQNQPQHF	TGTGCCAGCAGCTTAGGGCAGAATCAGCCCCAGCATTTT
TRBV7-9	few	NA	TRBJ1-1	CASSLEGGITEAFF	TGTGCCAGCAGCTTAGAGGGAGGAATCACTGAAGCTTTCTTT
TRBV27	NA	NA	TRBJ2-2	CASSFRVLNTGELFF	TGTGCCAGCAGTTTCAGGGTTTTGAACACCGGGGAGCTGTTTTTT
TRBV27	once	NA	TRBJ1-2	CASSSGLEGSLHGYTF	TGTGCCAGCAGTTCGGGGCTGGAGGGGTCCCTCCATGGCTACACCTTC
TRBV30	NA	NA	TRBJ2-5	CAWGQGIAETQYF	TGTGCCTGGGGGCAGGGTATTGCAGAGACCCAGTACTTC
TRBV5-1	NA	TRBD2	TRBJ2-1	CASSLEGPGGPRSEQFF	TGCGCCAGCAGCTTGGAAGGTCCGGGAGGCCCTCGGTCTGAGCAGTTCTTC
TRBV12-2	NA	NA	TRBJ2-7	CASRLRKSPSFESSYEQYF	TGTGCAAGTCGCTTACGTAAGTCCCCATCCTTTGAGAGCTCCTACGAGCAGTACTTC
TRBV5-4	NA	TRBD1	TRBJ2-7	CASSSTRTGTYEQYF	TGTGCCAGCAGCTCGACTCGGACAGGGACCTACGAGCAGTACTTC
TRBV5-4	NA	NA	TRBJ1-4	CASSVQGPTNEKLFF	TGTGCCAGCAGCGTTCAGGGTCCAACTAATGAAAAACTGTTTTTT
TRBV9	NA	NA	TRBJ1-3	CASSVEEAGGSGNTIYF	TGTGCCAGCAGCGTAGAGGAAGCGGGGGGATCTGGAAACACCATATATTTT
TRBV5-1	few	TRBD1	TRBJ2-2	CASSPGQGAGELFF	TGCGCCAGCAGCCCCGGACAGGGGGCCGGGGAGCTGTTTTTT
TRBV4-1	NA	TRBD1	TRBJ2-7	CASSQVDRGPYEQYF	TGCGCCAGCAGCCAGGTGGACAGGGGACCCTACGAGCAGTACTTC
TRBV7-9	NA	NA	TRBJ2-1	CASSLVGRSGYNEQFF	TGTGCCAGCAGCTTGGTTGGCAGATCCGGGTACAATGAGCAGTTCTTC
TRBV7-7	NA	TRBD2	TRBJ2-3	CASSLGLAGTDTQYF	TGTGCTAGCAGCTTAGGGCTAGCGGGCACAGATACGCAGTATTTT
TRBV30	few	NA	TRBJ2-5	CAWSAGPSGAQYF	TGTGCCTGGAGCGCAGGACCGTCCGGGGCCCAGTACTTC
TRBV5-1	NA	NA	TRBJ2-5	CASSRPGLQETQYF	TGCGCCAGCAGCCGCCCGGGACTGCAAGAGACCCAGTACTTC
TRBV7-2	few	TRBD1	TRBJ1-4	CASSSQTGVNEKLFF	TGTGCCAGCAGCTCACAGACAGGGGTTAATGAAAAACTGTTTTTT
TRBV6-5	NA	NA	TRBJ1-5	CASSGAGSNQLQHF	TGTGCCAGCTCTGGGGCAGGTAGCAATCAGCTCCAGCATTTT
TRBV6-4	NA	TRBD1	TRBJ2-3	CASSAGTGGADTQYF	TGTGCCAGCAGTGCCGGGACAGGGGGCGCAGATACGCAGTATTTT
TRBV19	NA	NA	TRBJ1-5	CASSIEQGNQPQHF	TGTGCCAGTAGTATAGAACAGGGCAATCAGCCCCAGCATTTT